This TCR beta chain emerged from a study of chemoradiotherapy in HPV16-positive cancers. General study findings and limits: Better recurrence-free survival went with HPV-responsive T-cell expansion in HPV16-positive patients.

Samples were taken several times over chemoradiotherapy. This clone occurred a few times. As yet, its antigen is unknown. Trimming left V 3 bases short and J 3 bases short, with 12 bases between. This CDR3 contains 14 residues. CDR1 is LNHDA and CDR2 is SQIVND in the germline V gene (reference sequence). Assay used: immunoSEQ multiplex PCR; TCRdb lists only in-frame clones, some missing. The data contain thousands of clones, roughly 88% of them singletons. Sequenced here: tumor tissue, sampled from a patient who underwent chemoradiotherapy. The V and J genes are TRBV19 and TRBJ2-7; no firm D call. This TCR was recovered from a human donor with HPV-associated anogenital cancer. In DNA, the CDR3 is TGTGCCAGTAGTATGAGGAGTTCGGGCTACGAGCAGTACTTC. It translates to CASSMRSSGYEQYF.